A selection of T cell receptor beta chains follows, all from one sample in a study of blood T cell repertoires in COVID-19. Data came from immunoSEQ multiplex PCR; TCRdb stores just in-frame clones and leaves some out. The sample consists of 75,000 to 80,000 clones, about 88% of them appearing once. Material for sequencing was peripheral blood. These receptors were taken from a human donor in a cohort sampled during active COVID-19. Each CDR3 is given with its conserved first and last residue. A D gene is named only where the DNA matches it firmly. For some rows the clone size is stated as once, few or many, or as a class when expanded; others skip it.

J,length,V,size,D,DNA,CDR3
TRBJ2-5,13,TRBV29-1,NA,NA,TGCAGCGTAGGAGCGGTAGATAAAGAGACCCAGTACTTC,CSVGAVDKETQYF
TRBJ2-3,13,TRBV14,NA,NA,TGTGCCAGCAGCTTCTTCTCCGGGGGGCTACGGTATTTT,CASSFFSGGLRYF
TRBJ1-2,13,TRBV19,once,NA,TGTGCCAGTACCCCCCGGGGGGGATATGGCTACACCTTC,CASTPRGGYGYTF
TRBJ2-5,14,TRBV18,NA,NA,TGTGCCAGCTCACCAATGCGAGGGGGAGAGACCCAGTACTTC,CASSPMRGGETQYF
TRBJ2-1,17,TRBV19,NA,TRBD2,TGTGCCAGTAGTATAGATCTGACTAGCGGGAGCCGGGGGGAGCAGTTCTTC,CASSIDLTSGSRGEQFF
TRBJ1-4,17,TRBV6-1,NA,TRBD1,TGTGCCAGCAGTGCCGGGACAGGGGTTTCTACTAATGAAAAACTGTTTTTT,CASSAGTGVSTNEKLFF
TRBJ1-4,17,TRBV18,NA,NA,TGTGCCAGCTCAACTAATACTATTGCGGCAGCTAATGAAAAACTGTTTTTT,CASSTNTIAAANEKLFF
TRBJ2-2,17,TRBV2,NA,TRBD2,TGTGCCAGCAGCGCGACTAGCGGGAGGGCCCACACCGGGGAGCTGTTTTTT,CASSATSGRAHTGELFF
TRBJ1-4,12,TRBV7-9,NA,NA,TGTGCCAGCAGCCACACCCCCGAAAAACTGTTTTTT,CASSHTPEKLFF
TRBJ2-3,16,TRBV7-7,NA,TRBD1,TGTGCTAGCAGCCCCCCAAGGGGGCTTGATGCAGATACGCAGTATTTT,CASSPPRGLDADTQYF
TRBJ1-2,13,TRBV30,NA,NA,TGTGCCTGGAGTACAGGGATTAACTATGGCTACACCTTC,CAWSTGINYGYTF
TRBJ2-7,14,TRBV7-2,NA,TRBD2,TGTGCCAGCAGCCTCCTAGCGGGGGACTACGAGCAGTACTTC,CASSLLAGDYEQYF
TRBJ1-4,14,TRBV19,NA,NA,TGTGCCAGTAGTATTAGTACAACTAATGAAAAACTGTTTTTT,CASSISTTNEKLFF
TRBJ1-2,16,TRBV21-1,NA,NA,TGTGCCAGCAGCAAAGCAGAACAGGCCCACTGCTATGGCTACACCTTC,CASSKAEQAHCYGYTF
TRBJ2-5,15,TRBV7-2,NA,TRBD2,TGTGCCAGCAGCGAATCTAGCGGGAGTGGAGAGACCCAGTACTTC,CASSESSGSGETQYF
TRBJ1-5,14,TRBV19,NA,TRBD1,TGTGCCAGTAGTTCGACAGGGAACAATCAGCCCCAGCATTTT,CASSSTGNNQPQHF
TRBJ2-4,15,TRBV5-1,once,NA,TGCGCCAGCAGCTTGGGTACGGTGGCCAAAAACATTCAGTACTTC,CASSLGTVAKNIQYF
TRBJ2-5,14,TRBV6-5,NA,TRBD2,TGTGCCAGCAGTTACACGGGACTAGCGGGCACCCAGTACTTC,CASSYTGLAGTQYF
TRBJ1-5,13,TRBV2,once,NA,TGTGCCAGCAGTGTTCTCCTTCTTCAGCCCCAGCATTTT,CASSVLLLQPQHF
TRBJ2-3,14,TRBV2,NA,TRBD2,TGTGCCAGCAGGGCTAGCGGGGGGCCCGATACGCAGTATTTT,CASRASGGPDTQYF
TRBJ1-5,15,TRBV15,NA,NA,TGTGCCACCAGCAGAGGAGGGCAGCGCAATCAGCCCCAGCATTTT,CATSRGGQRNQPQHF
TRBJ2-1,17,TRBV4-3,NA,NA,TGCGCCAGCAGCCAAGATTGGGGCCCCCTCTCCTACAATGAGCAGTTCTTC,CASSQDWGPLSYNEQFF
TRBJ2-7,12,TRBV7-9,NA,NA,TGTGCCAGCAGCTTCAAGGGGGTCGAGCAGTACTTC,CASSFKGVEQYF
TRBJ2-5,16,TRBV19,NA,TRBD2,TGTGCCAGTAGTATAGTAGCAGCGGGAGGACAAGAGACCCAGTACTTC,CASSIVAAGGQETQYF
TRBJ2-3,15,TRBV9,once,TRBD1,TGTGCCAGCAGCGTAGCGGCAGGGGGCGGCGATACGCAGTATTTT,CASSVAAGGGDTQYF
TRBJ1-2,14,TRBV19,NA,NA,TGTGCCAGTAACCGGGCAGGGGCTAACTATGGCTACACCTTC,CASNRAGANYGYTF
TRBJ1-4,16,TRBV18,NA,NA,TGTGCCAGCTCACCGGCGTACGCGGGTACTAATGAAAAACTGTTTTTT,CASSPAYAGTNEKLFF